The sequence of this TCR beta chain was determined in a study of T cells in Graves' hyperthyroidism and ophthalmopathy. In regard to this clonotype: Its antigen is not identified.

Amplification of TCR beta CDR3 regions used RNA as the template. First-round RT-PCR with HTBI primers amplified the TCR CDR3 region. TCRdb recomputed calls from the multiplex PCR reads with MiXCR, one row per CDR3 protein. The sample carries approximately 640,000 distinct CDR3 sequences, approximately 42% recorded once. Germline V gene data show CDR1 as MNHNY and CDR2 as SVGAGI (reference sequence). Trimming cost V 1 base and J 4 bases; bases outside gene matches: 13. CDR3 length equals 18 residues. General observations from the study: Also found in blood were most expanded thyroid clonotypes above 0.001. Ophthalmopathy, which appeared later, was predicted by the model a median around 6 months before onset. Using 13 V-J features, a model discriminated ophthalmopathy from stable hyperthyroidism.

Diagnoses used clinical symptoms, serum thyroxine and TRAb, thyroid ultrasound and orbital computed tomography. Sequencing input: peripheral blood or thyroid tissue (not recorded which). This chain links TRBV6-6 with TRBJ2-7; 10 positions agree with TRBD2. The TCR sequence derives from an adult man with Graves' disease, either hyperthyroidism or ophthalmopathy (not recorded which). CDR3 loop: CASSYFGPSGGAGYEQYF. The CDR3 DNA follows: TGTGCCAGCAGTTACTTCGGTCCTAGCGGGGGTGCGGGGTACGAGCAGTACTTC.